A single sample is the source of the 11 T cell receptor beta chains below, sequenced in a study of blood T cell repertoires in COVID-19. This table comes from immunoSEQ multiplex PCR, and its TCRdb copy is limited to in-frame clones, with some not included. The data hold tens of thousands of clones, with around 80% observed a single time. The specimen sequenced was peripheral blood. These receptors were obtained from a man over 45 with active or convalescent COVID-19.

The rearrangement links TRBV19 to TRBJ1-5, with 7 bases fitting TRBD1. CDR1 is LNHDA and CDR2 is SQIVND in the germline V gene (reference sequence). Unmatched junction bases numbered 3, after V lost 3 bases and J lost 4 bases. There are 14 residues in the CDR3. The CDR3 loop is CASSIRDRNQPQHF. For the CDR3, the DNA is TGTGCCAGTAGTATCCGGGACAGAAATCAGCCCCAGCATTTT. Combining the CDR3 with reference TRBV19 and TRBJ1-5 gives the whole variable domain DGGITQSPKYLFRKEGQNVTLSCEQNLNHDAMYWYRQDPGQGLRLIYYSQIVNDFQKGDIAEGYSVSREKKESFPLTVTSAQKNPTAFYLCASSIRDRNQPQHFGDGTRLSIL.

V usage is TRBV18 and J usage is TRBJ1-3, with a possible D match to TRBD1 (5 bases). CDR3 length: 15 residues. Trimming removed 5 bases from V and 0 bases from J, with 11 bases in between. The germline V gene has CDR1 KGHSH and CDR2 LQKENI. The CDR3 nucleotides read TGTGCCAGCTCATCTACAGGAAGCTCTGGAAACACCATATATTTT. Translation: CASSSTGSSGNTIYF.

The rearrangement links TRBV7-2 to TRBJ2-3; 10 bases match TRBD2. J gave up 6 bases and V 6 bases, and 6 bases lay outside the gene matches. Germline-derived CDR1 and CDR2 are SGHTA and FQGNSA. This CDR3 comprises 14 residues. DNA of the CDR3: TGTGCCAGCAGGCCGGGACTAGCGACGGATACGCAGTATTTT. Its translation is CASRPGLATDTQYF.

The chain uses TRBV7-2 and TRBJ2-5; 12 bases map to TRBD2. Germline CDR1 is SGHTA and CDR2 is FQGNSA. The V segment lost 2 bases and the J segment 5 bases; nucleotides outside the gene matches: 6. This CDR3 has 16 residues. In nucleotides, the CDR3 is TGTGCCAGCAGCTTATCTAGCGGGGGGGCCCGGGAGACCCAGTACTTC. Its translation: CASSLSSGGARETQYF.

This clone was detected a few times. The V and J genes are TRBV10-2 and TRBJ1-5; D may be TRBD1 (5 bases). This CDR3 spans 14 amino acids. The V end lost 0 bases, the J end lost 3 bases, and 6 bases lay between the germline ends. CDR1 and CDR2 from the germline V gene are WSHSY and SAAADI. CDR3 DNA sequence: TGCGCCAGCAGTGAGTCGACAGACAATCAGCCCCAGCATTTT. It specifies CASSESTDNQPQHF.

V gene TRBV21-1 combines with J gene TRBJ2-2; the DNA was not used to check the table's D call, TRBD2. TRBV21-1 is listed as a pseudogene. The CDR3 has 18 residues. CDR3 loop: CASSKGSPSGGNTGELFF. CDR3 DNA: TGTGCCAGCAGCAAAGGGTCGCCTAGCGGGGGGAACACCGGGGAGCTGTTTTTT.

The V call is TRBV7-9, the J call TRBJ2-1; a possible D gene is TRBD2 (6 bases). The CDR3 has 13 residues. CDR1 and CDR2 from the germline V gene are SEHNR and FQNEAQ (reference sequence). V shed 6 bases and J shed 10 bases, with 16 bases lying between them. Here the CDR3 DNA reads TGTGCCAGCAGATCGGGAGCTCAAGGGGAGCAGTTCTTC. Translation gives CASRSGAQGEQFF.

The V gene is TRBV2, the J gene TRBJ1-2; the D is unclear. The germline V gene has CDR1 SNHLY and CDR2 FYNNEI. Deletions cut 0 bases from V and 5 bases from J, with 13 bases between. There are 15 residues in the CDR3. CDR3 DNA: TGTGCCAGCAGTGAAGCTTTCTCTATGTCTTATGGCTACACCTTC. Its protein is CASSEAFSMSYGYTF.

V gene TRBV25-1 combines with J gene TRBJ2-2; D is uncertain. Germline values: CDR1 MGHDK, CDR2 SYGVNS. This CDR3 has 14 residues. The V end lost 3 bases, the J end lost 5 bases, and 10 bases lay between the germline ends. The CDR3 region has the DNA TGTGCCAGCAGTGACGGAGCCTGGACCGGGGAGCTGTTTTTT. Translated, it gives CASSDGAWTGELFF. The full variable domain, completed using reference TRBV25-1 and TRBJ2-2, is EADIYQTPRYLVIGTGKKITLECSQTMGHDKMYWYQQDPGMELHLIHYSYGVNSTEKGDLSSESTVSRIRTEHFPLTLESARPSHTSQYLCASSDGAWTGELFFGEGSRLTVL.

V is TRBV24-1 and J is TRBJ1-4, with TRBD1 matching over 12 bases. CDR3 size: 14 residues. V was pared by 10 bases and J by 6 bases, with 5 bases of the junction left unmatched. Germline assignment: CDR1 KGHDR and CDR2 SFDVKD. CDR3 bases: TGTGCCACAGGGACAGGGGGCAAGGATGAAAAACTGTTTTTT. Translated: CATGTGGKDEKLFF.

V and J are TRBV9 and TRBJ2-1; tentative D call: TRBD1 (7 bases). Trimming removed 5 bases from V and 4 bases from J, with 16 bases in between. The CDR3 has 15 amino acids. Looked up from germline, CDR1 is SGDLS and CDR2 is YYNGEE. CDR3 loop: CASSPDQGGYNEQFF. The CDR3 DNA reads as TGTGCCAGCAGTCCTGATCAGGGGGGATACAATGAGCAGTTCTTC. Full variable domain (missing parts from reference TRBV9 and TRBJ2-1): DSGVTQTPKHLITATGQRVTLRCSPRSGDLSVYWYQQSLDQGLQFLIQYYNGEERAKGNILERFSAQQFPDLHSELNLSSLELGDSALYFCASSPDQGGYNEQFFGPGTRLTVL.